Following are 26 T cell receptor beta chains from one sample sequenced in a study of vaccination effects on CD4 cells after COVID-19. Antigen-specific CD4+ T cells expanded by the ViraFEST assay with viral peptide pools were then sequenced. The authors isolated CD4+ T cells after around 10 days of culture. Recipients of the vaccine had no prior SARS-CoV-2 infection and negative nucleocapsid antibodies. No antigen is known for these receptors. Here immunoSEQ multiplex PCR was the method, and the copy in TCRdb shows in-frame clones only, minus some. The sample has around 25,000 clones; around 70% are singletons. Source: CD4+ T cells from PBMCs cultured with SARS-CoV-2 spike peptides, taken before COVID-19 vaccination. The receptors stem from a human donor who received a COVID-19 vaccine.

The V call is TRBV2, the J call TRBJ2-3, with a possible D match to TRBD1 (5 bases). The V end lost 4 bases, the J end lost 6 bases, and 17 bases lay between the germline ends. The CDR3 is made up of 15 amino acids. Germline lookup yields CDR1 SNHLY and CDR2 FYNNEI. The CDR3 loop reads CASSVSEGVWDTQYF. The CDR3 bases are TGTGCCAGCAGTGTCAGTGAAGGGGTTTGGGATACGCAGTATTTT.

This rearrangement joins TRBV6-4 to TRBJ2-6; D remains ambiguous. This CDR3 is 15 amino acids long. Trimming took off 2 bases at V and 0 bases at J, with 5 bases between the two ends. CDR1 MRHNA and CDR2 SNTAGT come from the germline V gene. This chain's CDR3 is CASSDRSSGANVLTF. CDR3 in DNA: TGTGCCAGCAGTGACAGGAGCTCTGGGGCCAACGTCCTGACTTTC.

The chain employs TRBV7-9 and TRBJ1-1; D might be TRBD1 (5 bases). Trimming shortened V by 5 bases and J by 12 bases, and 13 bases separated the two germline ends. This CDR3 has 11 amino acids. CDR1 and CDR2 (germline): SEHNR, FQNEAQ (reference sequence). CDR3 sequence (DNA): TGTGCCAGCAGCAGGGGCCGTGGGACTTTCTTT. This encodes CASSRGRGTFF.

V usage is TRBV21-1 and J usage is TRBJ2-5. TRBV21-1 is noted as a pseudogene. CDR3 length: 17 residues. CDR3 in DNA: TGTGCCAGCAGCAAAGAGGCGGGACACCCAACCAAAGAGACCCAGTACTTC. Translated, it gives CASSKEAGHPTKETQYF.

This chain joins TRBV5-1 and TRBJ1-3, with 9 bases matching TRBD1. The J segment lost 6 bases and the V segment lost 7 bases, leaving 2 bases of the junction unmatched. This CDR3 contains 12 residues. Germline lookup yields CDR1 SGHRS and CDR2 YFSETQ. The DNA of the CDR3 is TGCGCCAGCGGGACAGGGACAAACACCATATATTTT. Protein product: CASGTGTNTIYF.

V usage is TRBV2 and J usage is TRBJ2-2; D gene unclear. V lost 3 bases, J lost 7 bases, and 9 bases lay in between. The CDR3 spans 13 residues. Per the germline V gene, CDR1 is SNHLY and CDR2 is FYNNEI. CDR3 protein: CASSDRKFGELFF. Here the CDR3 DNA reads TGTGCCAGCAGTGATCGGAAGTTCGGGGAGCTGTTTTTT.

J is TRBJ2-7 and V is TRBV7-7; a possible D gene is TRBD1 (6 bases). V gave up 0 bases and J gave up 3 bases, with 12 bases separating them. The CDR3 totals 15 residues. Germline CDR1 SSHAT, CDR2 FNYEAQ (reference sequence). The CDR3 coding sequence is TGTGCCAGCAGCTTAGCGCCAGGGGAATTCTACGAGCAGTACTTC. This sequence encodes CASSLAPGEFYEQYF.

The chain recombines TRBV23-1 with TRBJ1-2; D may be TRBD1 (5 bases). TRBV23-1 is recorded as an ORF, its role being uncertain. The CDR3 has 15 residues. V shed 0 bases and J shed 3 bases, with 11 bases lying between them. CDR3 DNA sequence: TGCGCCAGCAGTCAATCGAAACGGGGGGACTATGGCTACACCTTC. This gives the protein CASSQSKRGDYGYTF.

The chain employs TRBV27 and TRBJ2-1; TRBD1 is a possible D gene (6 bases). There are 16 residues in the CDR3. Trimming stripped 7 bases from V and 0 bases from J, with 16 bases between. Germline CDR1 reads MNHEY; CDR2 reads SMNVEV (reference sequence). Written as DNA, the CDR3 is TGTGCCAGCAAATCACAGGGTCTCAGCTCCTACAATGAGCAGTTCTTC. Its protein is CASKSQGLSSYNEQFF.

V and J are TRBV3-1 (or the pseudogene TRBV3-2) and TRBJ2-5; D call uncertain. Looked up from germline, CDR1 is LGHDT and CDR2 is YNNKEL (reference sequence). Trimming stripped 7 bases from V and 5 bases from J, with 8 bases between. This CDR3 region has 11 residues. The CDR3 DNA reads TGTGCCAGCACCTCGCGGGAGACCCAGTACTTC. Residues: CASTSRETQYF.

The chain carries TRBV11-3 and TRBJ2-2; 9 positions match TRBD1. Germline trimming cut 5 bases from V and 2 bases from J; bases unmatched to any gene: 3. CDR3 length equals 15 residues. Looked up from germline, CDR1 is SGHNT and CDR2 is YENEEA. As DNA, the CDR3 is TGTGCCAGCAGCAGACAGGGGGGTAACACCGGGGAGCTGTTTTTT. Translation gives CASSRQGGNTGELFF. The whole variable domain, remainder taken from reference TRBV11-3 and TRBJ2-2, is EAGVVQSPRYKIIEKKQPVAFWCNPISGHNTLYWYLQNLGQGPELLIRYENEEAVDDSQLPKDRFSAERLKGVDSTLKIQPAELGDSAVYLCASSRQGGNTGELFFGEGSRLTVL.

The gene calls are TRBV12-3 or TRBV12-4 and TRBJ1-5; D unresolved. This CDR3 is 13 amino acids long. Trimming pared 0 bases from V and 6 bases from J, leaving 6 bases between. CDR3 region: CASSLAHGQPQHF. The CDR3 DNA follows: TGTGCCAGCAGTTTAGCGCACGGTCAGCCCCAGCATTTT.

This rearrangement joins TRBV10-1 to TRBJ1-2, with D possibly matching TRBD1 (6 bases). Germline-derived CDR1 and CDR2 are WNHNN and SYGVQD (reference sequence). CDR3 size: 13 residues. V was shortened by 6 bases and J by 3 bases, with 11 bases between the two germline ends. CDR3 amino acids: CASSPGQDYGYTF. The CDR3 DNA is TGCGCCAGCAGCCCGGGACAAGACTATGGCTACACCTTC.

This clone was seen a handful of times. This specimen includes other DNA sequences encoding the same CDR3. This chain joins TRBV7-9 and TRBJ1-6; D gene uncertain. Per the germline V gene, CDR1 is SEHNR and CDR2 is FQNEAQ (reference sequence). V lost 1 base to trimming and J lost 4 bases, with 5 bases between them. The CDR3 is 14 amino acids. CDR3 sequence: CASSLEQYNSPLHF. The CDR3 nucleotides are TGTGCCAGCAGCTTAGAGCAATATAATTCACCCCTCCACTTT. Using reference TRBV7-9 and TRBJ1-6 for the parts outside the CDR3, the full variable domain is DTGVSQNPRHKITKRGQNVTFRCDPISEHNRLYWYRQTLGQGPEFLTYFQNEAQLEKSRLLSDRFSAERPKGSFSTLEIQRTEQGDSAMYLCASSLEQYNSPLHFGNGTRLTVT.

The J gene is TRBJ1-5, the V gene TRBV19; unclear D gene. Trimming removed 5 bases from V and 4 bases from J, with 9 bases in between. Per the germline V gene, CDR1 is LNHDA and CDR2 is SQIVND (reference sequence). The CDR3 totals 13 residues. The CDR3 nucleotides are TGTGCCAGTAGTCCGCTCCAGAATCAGCCCCAGCATTTT. Its translation is CASSPLQNQPQHF.

The V call is TRBV24-1, the J call TRBJ2-1, with 8 bases matching TRBD1. Losses at the gene ends were 3 bases for V and 10 bases for J; bases not matched to a gene: 13. CDR3 length equals 16 residues. Germline CDR1 is KGHDR and CDR2 is SFDVKD. DNA for the CDR3: TGTGCCACCAGTGATCCCCAGACAGGGGAGAGTGGAGAGCAGTTCTTC. Translating it yields CATSDPQTGESGEQFF.

A remark on this clone: Other DNA sequences within the sample encode an identical CDR3. This rearrangement joins TRBV6-6 to TRBJ2-3; TRBD2 is a possible D gene (5 bases). Germline CDR1 and CDR2: MNHNY and SVGAGI (reference sequence). With 5 bases removed from V and 3 bases from J, the gap between germline ends came to 18 bases. CDR3 length: 16 residues. This CDR3 is CASSPAVWEKTDTQYF. CDR3 DNA: TGTGCCAGCAGTCCCGCCGTGTGGGAGAAGACAGATACGCAGTATTTT.

The chain carries TRBV6-5 and TRBJ2-1; 9 nucleotides agree with TRBD2. The CDR3 extends over 15 amino acids. The trim removed 3 bases at V and 5 bases at J, leaving 5 bases unmatched. Germline V gene data show CDR1 as MNHEY and CDR2 as SVGAGI. The CDR3 loop reads CASSYWREGNNEQFF. The CDR3 DNA follows: TGTGCCAGCAGTTATTGGCGGGAGGGAAACAATGAGCAGTTCTTC.

This clone was seen more than once but under ten times. This chain joins TRBV5-4 and TRBJ2-1; D is perhaps TRBD2 (6 bases). The germline V gene encodes CDR1 SGHNT and CDR2 YYREEE (reference sequence). Between the trimmed V and J ends, which lost 0 bases and 5 bases, there was a span of 9 bases. The CDR3 loop spans 14 amino acids. CDR3 sequence: CASSLDAGNNEQFF. CDR3 nucleotides: TGTGCCAGCAGCTTGGATGCGGGGAACAATGAGCAGTTCTTC.

This chain uses TRBV18 with TRBJ1-1; D ambiguous. This CDR3 is 13 amino acids long. Germline CDR1 and CDR2: KGHSH and LQKENI. V was cut by 2 bases and J by 2 bases, with 6 bases left in between. The chain's CDR3 is CASSPNINTEAFF. CDR3 DNA: TGTGCCAGCTCACCAAACATTAACACTGAAGCTTTCTTT.

The chain employs TRBV6-5 and TRBJ1-4; D is unresolved. Germline CDR1 and CDR2: MNHEY and SVGAGI. Trimming took 5 bases from V and 5 from J, leaving 15 bases between them. This CDR3 has 15 residues. The DNA for the CDR3 is TGTGCCAGCAGTCGACGGAACGGTGGAAATGAAAAACTGTTTTTT. Amino acids: CASSRRNGGNEKLFF.

The CDR3 sequence: CASSPWQGGSTDTQYF. The CDR3 DNA sequence: TGTGCCAGCAGCCCGTGGCAGGGGGGAAGCACAGATACGCAGTATTTT. V is TRBV7-9 and J is TRBJ2-3; maybe TRBD1 (7 bases). Trimming removed 5 bases from V and 0 bases from J, with 15 bases in between. This CDR3 region has 16 residues. Germline values: CDR1 SEHNR, CDR2 FQNEAQ (reference sequence). Together with reference TRBV7-9 and TRBJ2-3, the CDR3 gives the full variable domain: DTGVSQNPRHKITKRGQNVTFRCDPISEHNRLYWYRQTLGQGPEFLTYFQNEAQLEKSRLLSDRFSAERPKGSFSTLEIQRTEQGDSAMYLCASSPWQGGSTDTQYFGPGTRLTVL.

This clone has only one observation. The rearrangement uses TRBV2 and TRBJ2-3, with D maybe TRBD1 (6 bases). Germline V CDR1 and CDR2: SNHLY, FYNNEI. With 3 bases removed from V and 12 bases from J, the gap between germline ends came to 10 bases. This CDR3 contains 11 residues. The CDR3 loop reads CASSDTGLQYF. DNA for the CDR3: TGTGCCAGCAGTGATACAGGGTTACAGTATTTT.

The rearrangement links TRBV7-2 to TRBJ2-7; TRBD1 matches at 7 bases. The CDR3 length is 16 residues. Germline CDR1 is SGHTA and CDR2 is FQGNSA. With V trimmed by 1 base and J by 2 bases, 8 bases remained unmatched. The CDR3 protein is CASSLDLTGDPYEQYF. The DNA for the CDR3 is TGTGCCAGCAGCTTAGATCTAACAGGGGACCCCTACGAGCAGTACTTC.

This clone was seen a few times. V gene TRBV6-5 combines with J gene TRBJ1-2; tentatively, D is TRBD1 (6 bases). The CDR3 is 13 amino acids. V shed 7 bases and J shed 0 bases, with 9 bases lying between them. From germline, CDR1 is MNHEY and CDR2 SVGAGI. The DNA of the CDR3 is TGTGCCAGCACCCCAGGGGCTAACTATGGCTACACCTTC. Its protein is CASTPGANYGYTF.

J is TRBJ2-3 and V is TRBV7-6; D may be TRBD2 (6 bases). The CDR3 runs 14 residues. Trimming pared 0 bases from V and 4 bases from J, leaving 8 bases between. Germline V CDR1 and CDR2: SGHVS, FNYEAQ. The DNA for the CDR3 is TGTGCCAGCAGCTTAGCTTCGGGGGCAGATACGCAGTATTTT. Amino acids: CASSLASGADTQYF. The entire variable domain, with the rest obtained from reference TRBV7-6 and TRBJ2-3, is as follows: GAGVSQSPRYKVTKRGQDVALRCDPISGHVSLYWYRQALGQGPEFLTYFNYEAQQDKSGLPNDRFSAERPEGSISTLTIQRTEQRDSAMYRCASSLASGADTQYFGPGTRLTVL.